The source of this T cell receptor beta chain is a study of response to subunit inactivated influenza vaccine. General study findings and limits: Seasonal influenza vaccination, on each occasion, was suggested by the authors to recruit few new T cells.

In this sample, this clonotype turned up a few times. Its matching antigen is unknown. TCRdb used MiXCR to reprocess the RT-PCR reads, holding one entry per CDR3 protein. The sample includes more than 500,000 distinct CDR3 sequences, roughly 12% seen only once; the top ten take approximately 11%. There are 13 residues in the CDR3. The ends lost 8 bases at V and 1 base at J; junction bases unmatched: 4. Germline lookup yields CDR1 DFQATT and CDR2 SNEGSKA (reference sequence). The data were also submitted as part of a second study, on T cells expressing NK-cell markers. That investigation notes: It was by 5'RACE template switching with UMIs that TCR beta cDNA was made. The authors derived TCR beta repertoires from sorted CD3+CD56+NKG2C+, CD3+CD56+NKG2C- and CD3+CD56-NKG2C+ T cells. Several donors showed dominant NKG2C+ clonotypes comprising roughly 1.0-7.5% of their CD8+ T cells. There were a handful of donors in whom these clonotypes also led the CD3+CD56-NKG2C+ fraction.

The V and J genes are TRBV20-1 and TRBJ2-3; TRBD2 aligns across 9 bases. The source is a man in his fifties who received an inactivated influenza vaccine. The sequencing here drew on PBMCs from blood, taken on the day of vaccination. CDR3: CSTLAGGTDTQYF. The CDR3 coding sequence is TGCAGTACTTTAGCGGGAGGCACAGATACGCAGTATTTT.